A selection of T cell receptor beta chains follows, all from one sample in a study of cytomegalovirus exposure and HLA in healthy donors. Generated by immunoSEQ multiplex PCR, the TCRdb table keeps only in-frame clones and is missing some. The sample consists of about 240,000 clones, approximately 86% of them appearing once. What was sequenced was PBMCs. These receptors came from a woman in her 30s in good health and CMV-seropositive. CDR3s include the opening cysteine and the closing phenylalanine or tryptophan. The D gene is left open where the match is weak. Clone size is given for some rows only: seen once, a few or many times, or a class if the clone is expanded.

size,V,length,J,D,CDR3,DNA
-,TRBV5-5,16,TRBJ1-2,-,CASSSRTVTVIYGYTF,TGTGCCAGCAGCTCTAGGACAGTAACAGTAATCTATGGCTACACCTTC
-,TRBV5-4,14,TRBJ2-5,-,CASSSHPDKQTQYF,TGTGCCAGCAGCTCACACCCGGACAAACAGACCCAGTACTTC
once,TRBV5-1,14,TRBJ1-4,TRBD1,CASSLGQGSEKLFF,TGCGCCAGCAGCTTGGGACAGGGAAGTGAAAAACTGTTTTTT
-,TRBV4-1,16,TRBJ2-1,TRBD2,CASSPLTSGRANEQFF,TGCGCCAGCAGCCCTCTGACTAGCGGGAGGGCCAATGAGCAGTTCTTC
-,TRBV7-9,17,TRBJ2-2,TRBD1,CASSSVTQGLGTGELFF,TGTGCCAGCAGCTCAGTAACACAGGGGCTGGGCACCGGGGAGCTGTTTTTT
few,TRBV6-6,14,TRBJ1-2,-,CASRTRQLNYGYTF,TGTGCCAGCAGAACTCGACAACTTAACTATGGCTACACCTTC
-,TRBV5-1,16,TRBJ1-3,-,CASSLEPQNSGNTIYF,TGCGCCAGCAGCTTGGAACCCCAGAACTCTGGAAACACCATATATTTT
-,TRBV5-1,14,TRBJ2-7,TRBD1,CASSLRTGVVEQYF,TGCGCCAGCAGCTTGCGGACAGGGGTTGTCGAGCAGTACTTC
-,TRBV10-3,13,TRBJ2-1,-,CAISLLALNEQFF,TGTGCCATCAGCCTCCTAGCTTTGAATGAGCAGTTCTTC
-,TRBV5-4,15,TRBJ1-1,-,CASSLAGKGDTEAFF,TGTGCCAGCAGCTTGGCCGGAAAGGGGGACACTGAAGCTTTCTTT
-,TRBV27,13,TRBJ1-1,-,CASSKLQDTEAFF,TGTGCCAGCAGTAAATTACAGGACACTGAAGCTTTCTTT
-,TRBV7-6,19,TRBJ2-2,TRBD2,CASNPGGRLAGRITGELFF,TGTGCCAGCAACCCCGGGGGGAGACTAGCGGGACGAATAACCGGGGAGCTGTTTTTT
-,TRBV10-3,17,TRBJ1-2,TRBD1,CAISVGQGVGANYGYTF,TGTGCCATCAGTGTGGGACAGGGGGTAGGAGCTAACTATGGCTACACCTTC
-,TRBV27,14,TRBJ2-3,-,CASGQWDSTDTQYF,TGTGCCAGCGGCCAATGGGACTCCACAGATACGCAGTATTTT
-,TRBV6-5,15,TRBJ2-3,TRBD2,CASTNERGSTDTQYF,TGTGCCAGCACCAACGAGCGGGGAAGCACAGATACGCAGTATTTT
-,TRBV5-1,16,TRBJ2-3,TRBD2,CASSLVLASGYNTQYF,TGCGCCAGCAGCTTGGTCTTGGCTAGCGGGTATAATACGCAGTATTTT
-,TRBV5-1,14,TRBJ2-7,-,CASSLDASSYEQYF,TGCGCCAGCAGCTTGGATGCCAGCTCCTACGAGCAGTACTTC
few,TRBV11-3,13,TRBJ1-5,-,CASSTGSNQPQHF,TGTGCCAGCAGCACAGGGTCTAATCAGCCCCAGCATTTT
-,TRBV15,15,TRBJ2-7,-,CATSRDLPGVHEQYF,TGTGCCACCAGCAGAGATCTCCCGGGAGTACACGAGCAGTACTTC
-,TRBV29-1,12,TRBJ2-1,-,CSVTSEANEQFF,TGCAGCGTTACAAGTGAGGCCAATGAGCAGTTCTTC
-,TRBV6-1,16,TRBJ2-4,-,CASSEVSGLSSNIQYF,TGTGCCAGCAGTGAAGTCAGCGGCTTATCCTCAAACATTCAGTACTTC
-,TRBV28,13,TRBJ2-7,TRBD2,CASSSGLVYEQYF,TGTGCCAGCAGTAGCGGACTAGTTTACGAGCAGTACTTC
-,TRBV19,15,TRBJ2-5,TRBD2,CASSILAGGLETQYF,TGTGCCAGTAGTATACTAGCGGGAGGCCTGGAGACCCAGTACTTC
-,TRBV19,15,TRBJ2-1,-,CASSMSSHDHNEQFF,TGTGCCAGTAGTATGTCTAGCCACGATCACAATGAGCAGTTCTTC
-,TRBV13,16,TRBJ2-5,TRBD2,CASSWRLAGIQETQYF,TGTGCCAGCAGCTGGAGACTAGCGGGGATCCAAGAGACCCAGTACTTC
-,TRBV5-1,16,TRBJ2-3,-,CASSPVGGASTDTQYF,TGCGCCAGCAGCCCCGTCGGGGGTGCTAGCACAGATACGCAGTATTTT
-,TRBV6-5,11,TRBJ1-1,-,CASSYLREAFF,TGTGCCAGCAGTTACCTTCGTGAAGCTTTCTTT
-,TRBV5-4,15,TRBJ2-6,-,CASSLDGSGANVLTF,TGTGCCAGCAGCTTGGACGGGTCTGGGGCCAACGTCCTGACTTTC
-,TRBV27,17,TRBJ2-3,-,CASKISLASAYTDTQYF,TGTGCCAGCAAAATCAGTTTGGCTAGCGCTTACACAGATACGCAGTATTTT
-,TRBV5-5,14,TRBJ2-1,-,CASNKGGSYNEQFF,TGTGCCAGCAACAAGGGGGGGTCCTACAATGAGCAGTTCTTC
-,TRBV19,14,TRBJ1-1,TRBD1,CASTWTGGANEAFF,TGTGCCAGTACTTGGACAGGGGGCGCGAATGAAGCTTTCTTT
-,TRBV7-8,17,TRBJ1-1,TRBD1,CASSLVTGGTVYTEAFF,TGTGCCAGCAGCTTAGTGACAGGGGGTACGGTGTACACTGAAGCTTTCTTT
-,TRBV12-5,12,TRBJ1-4,-,CASGLVSEKLFF,TGTGCTAGTGGTTTGGTGTCGGAAAAACTGTTTTTT
-,TRBV2,15,TRBJ2-7,TRBD2,CASSDLIAGVYEQYF,TGTGCCAGCTCCGACCTAATAGCGGGAGTCTACGAGCAGTACTTC
-,TRBV6-5,16,TRBJ1-4,-,CASSYSSPGANEKLFF,TGTGCCAGCAGTTACTCGAGTCCAGGGGCGAATGAAAAACTGTTTTTT
-,TRBV19,16,TRBJ2-7,-,CASSPPQGSYSYEQYF,TGTGCCAGTAGTCCCCCCCAGGGGAGCTACTCCTACGAGCAGTACTTC
-,TRBV30,17,TRBJ2-3,-,CAWSALLPGSSTDTQYF,TGTGCCTGGAGTGCCCTACTTCCAGGGTCTAGCACAGATACGCAGTATTTT
medium-sized,TRBV2,12,TRBJ2-7,-,CASITTGSEQYF,TGTGCCAGCATTACGACTGGGAGCGAGCAGTACTTC
-,TRBV4-1,13,TRBJ2-2,-,CASSQDLSGELFF,TGCGCCAGCAGCCAAGATCTCTCCGGGGAGCTGTTTTTT
-,TRBV4-1,14,TRBJ1-1,-,CASSLTHRNTEAFF,TGCGCCAGCAGCCTCACCCATAGGAACACTGAAGCTTTCTTT
once,TRBV2,18,TRBJ2-2,TRBD2,CASLRLAGGVGNTGELFF,TGTGCCAGCCTGAGACTAGCGGGAGGGGTTGGAAACACCGGGGAGCTGTTTTTT
-,TRBV6-4,11,TRBJ1-2,-,CAKLRCYGYTF,TGTGCAAAACTGAGGTGCTATGGCTACACCTTC
once,TRBV6-1,14,TRBJ1-3,-,CASSENTGRDTIYF,TGTGCCAGCAGTGAAAACACAGGGAGGGACACCATATATTTT
-,TRBV10-3,16,TRBJ2-3,-,CAISGLVSQSTDTQYF,TGTGCCATCAGTGGGCTAGTCTCTCAAAGCACAGATACGCAGTATTTT
few,TRBV19,15,TRBJ2-2,-,CASSMFTGMGGELFF,TGTGCCAGTAGTATGTTTACAGGGATGGGCGGGGAGCTGTTTTTT
-,TRBV27,14,TRBJ2-7,-,CASSPTTQGGEQYF,TGTGCCAGCAGTCCGACTACACAGGGTGGCGAGCAGTACTTC
-,TRBV5-8,15,TRBJ1-5,-,CASSLGQGSIQPQHF,TGTGCCAGCAGCTTGGGCCAGGGTTCAATCCAGCCCCAGCATTTT
-,TRBV7-8,12,TRBJ1-3,-,CASSQAGNTIYF,TGTGCCAGCAGTCAGGCTGGTAACACCATATATTTT
-,TRBV10-3,17,TRBJ1-1,-,CAISQGIRRGLNTEAFF,TGTGCCATCAGCCAAGGTATCAGACGCGGTCTGAACACTGAAGCTTTCTTT
-,TRBV5-4,15,TRBJ2-7,-,CASSLAGAESYEQYF,TGTGCCAGCAGCTTGGCAGGGGCAGAATCCTACGAGCAGTACTTC
-,TRBV19,19,TRBJ1-5,-,CASSNGGIQDPYSNQPQHF,TGTGCCAGTAGCAATGGGGGGATACAGGACCCCTATAGCAATCAGCCCCAGCATTTT
-,TRBV4-2,20,TRBJ2-4,TRBD2,CASSQEGGMSTPRAKNIQYF,TGTGCCAGCAGCCAAGAGGGGGGGATGTCGACCCCACGGGCCAAAAACATTCAGTACTTC
-,TRBV5-1,17,TRBJ1-3,TRBD1,CASSPSPGQGSGNTIYF,TGCGCCAGCAGCCCATCCCCGGGACAGGGGTCTGGAAACACCATATATTTT
-,TRBV30,14,TRBJ2-7,TRBD2,CAWLAGEDLYEQYF,TGTGCCTGGCTAGCGGGAGAAGACCTTTACGAGCAGTACTTC
once,TRBV4-1,18,TRBJ2-7,-,CASSQDLLTEKLEDEQYF,TGCGCCAGCAGCCAAGATCTCCTCACGGAAAAATTGGAGGACGAGCAGTACTTC
-,TRBV29-1,13,TRBJ1-1,TRBD1,CSVADRANTEAFF,TGCAGCGTTGCAGACAGGGCGAACACTGAAGCTTTCTTT
once,TRBV5-1,14,TRBJ2-7,-,CASSSQGSHYEQYF,TGCGCCAGCAGCTCCCAGGGGAGCCACTACGAGCAGTACTTC
-,TRBV6-6,14,TRBJ2-2,-,CASSYSLATGELFF,TGTGCCAGCAGTTATTCTCTAGCAACCGGGGAGCTGTTTTTT